This T cell receptor beta chain stems from a study of Graves' ophthalmopathy and Graves' hyperthyroidism. Study overall: Before any treatment, peripheral blood was taken at the initial diagnosis. Notes on the study in general: Most expanded thyroid clonotypes above 0.001 frequency also appeared in blood.

This clonotype was picked up many times. Its target is unknown. The CDR3 has 17 amino acids. The germline V gene has CDR1 SGHTA and CDR2 FQGNSA. The germline V and J ends were trimmed by 5 bases and 4 bases, with 20 bases remaining between them. The authors amplified TCR beta CDR3 regions, and they did so from RNA transcripts for repertoire sequencing. Second-round multiplex PCR came after first-round RT-PCR with HTBI primers. TCRdb processed the multiplex PCR reads anew with MiXCR; each CDR3 protein has one entry. The top ten clones hold approximately 9.8% of a sample with fewer than 600,000 distinct CDR3 sequences, about an eighth of them seen once. Having ophthalmopathy, the donors showed moderate-to-severe activity, CAS ≥3 and NOSPECS ≥4, with disease lasting under 3 months. The authors diagnosed from clinical symptoms, serum thyroxine, TRAb, thyroid ultrasound and orbital computed tomography.

The source is a woman in her 30s with Graves' ophthalmopathy. The material sequenced was blood. V is TRBV7-2 and J is TRBJ2-2; the D is unclear. CDR3 sequence: CASSPSLLLSATGELFF. CDR3 bases: TGTGCCAGCAGCCCCTCGTTACTATTATCGGCCACCGGGGAGCTGTTTTTT.